The T cell receptor beta chain described here comes from a study of blood T cell repertoires in COVID-19. Study-level background: Sources were T cells, B-cell-depleted T cells, or PBMCs; the material itself was cDNA or gDNA.

Participants spanned ages about 18 to 90 years and resided in over 20 US areas. Participants were placed into cohorts based on the clinical history they reported. Two consecutive negative NP/OP PCR tests, clearance, or resolved symptoms defined Cohort 3 recovery. Trimming at V came to 6 bases and at J to 4 bases, leaving 8 bases not matched to a gene. CDR3 length equals 16 residues. Germline CDR1 reads SNHLY; CDR2 reads FYNNEI. Profiling relied on immunoSEQ multiplex PCR, and the TCRdb table lists in-frame clones only, not all of them. The data hold some 350,000 clones, with 88% observed a single time.

The TCR originated in a man aged 30 to 45 who had recovered from COVID-19. Sequencing input: PBMCs or T cells enriched from blood (not recorded which). The rearrangement uses TRBV2 and TRBJ2-3; 12 bases line up with TRBD2. CDR3 loop: CASRGPSGGASDTQYF. The CDR3 bases are TGTGCCAGCAGGGGACCTAGCGGGGGGGCTTCAGATACGCAGTATTTT.